The rows below give T cell receptor beta chains drawn from one sample of a study of metastatic and nonmetastatic thyroid tumors. TCRdb ran MiXCR on the PCR reads. Of tens of thousands of clones in the sample, 29% were seen once. Material: blood. Every receptor here comes from a female donor with papillary thyroid cancer or a benign thyroid nodule (not recorded which). Some clones in this sample may be carry-over from other donors' samples. Both conserved end residues are part of each CDR3. Each record gives: V gene, clone size, D gene, J gene, CDR3 protein, CDR3 DNA. A D gene is named only where the DNA matches it firmly. Clone size is not always given. Where it is, it says once, few, many or a class for expanded clones.

v_call: TRBV27; clone_size: many; d_call: -; j_call: TRBJ2-1; cdr3_aa: CASSKLGNEQFF; cdr3_nt: TGTGCCAGCAGCAAACTAGGGAATGAGCAGTTCTTC
v_call: TRBV4-1; clone_size: -; d_call: TRBD1; j_call: TRBJ1-5; cdr3_aa: CASSDLQGYNQPQHF; cdr3_nt: TGCGCCAGCAGCGATTTACAGGGGTACAATCAGCCCCAGCATTTT
v_call: TRBV9; clone_size: many; d_call: -; j_call: TRBJ2-3; cdr3_aa: CASSAGGPTDTQYF; cdr3_nt: TGTGCCAGCAGCGCGGGGGGCCCTACAGATACGCAGTATTTT
v_call: TRBV29-1; clone_size: many; d_call: -; j_call: TRBJ1-2; cdr3_aa: CSVEEAGGYGYTF; cdr3_nt: TGCAGCGTTGAAGAGGCGGGGGGCTATGGCTACACCTTC
v_call: TRBV11-2; clone_size: many; d_call: -; j_call: TRBJ2-3; cdr3_aa: CASSLDRSGADTQYF; cdr3_nt: TGTGCCAGCAGCTTAGACCGAAGTGGGGCAGATACGCAGTATTTT
v_call: TRBV7-8; clone_size: -; d_call: -; j_call: TRBJ1-5; cdr3_aa: CASSGGIGNQPQHF; cdr3_nt: TGTGCCAGCAGTGGCGGCATTGGCAATCAGCCCCAGCATTTT
v_call: TRBV6-1; clone_size: many; d_call: TRBD1; j_call: TRBJ2-6; cdr3_aa: CASHRGTSGANVLTF; cdr3_nt: TGTGCCAGCCACAGGGGAACCTCTGGGGCCAACGTCCTGACTTTC
v_call: TRBV5-1; clone_size: many; d_call: -; j_call: TRBJ2-1; cdr3_aa: CASSSAPGGYNEQFF; cdr3_nt: TGCGCCAGCAGCTCGGCCCCTGGAGGGTACAATGAGCAGTTCTTC
v_call: TRBV5-1; clone_size: many; d_call: TRBD2; j_call: TRBJ2-5; cdr3_aa: CASGYGGVQETQYF; cdr3_nt: TGCGCCAGCGGGTACGGGGGGGTTCAAGAGACCCAGTACTTC
v_call: TRBV12-3/TRBV12-4; clone_size: medium-sized; d_call: TRBD2; j_call: TRBJ2-1; cdr3_aa: CASTAKSGDNEQFF; cdr3_nt: TGTGCCAGCACCGCTAAAAGCGGGGACAATGAGCAGTTCTTC
v_call: TRBV19; clone_size: few; d_call: TRBD1; j_call: TRBJ1-2; cdr3_aa: CASSLGQVSNYGYTF; cdr3_nt: TGTGCCAGTAGCCTCGGACAGGTAAGTAACTATGGCTACACCTTC
v_call: TRBV4-1; clone_size: medium-sized; d_call: -; j_call: TRBJ1-5; cdr3_aa: CASSQEGPVGGQPQHF; cdr3_nt: TGCGCCAGCAGCCAAGAAGGGCCAGTCGGTGGCCAGCCCCAGCATTTT
v_call: TRBV11-3; clone_size: many; d_call: TRBD2; j_call: TRBJ2-5; cdr3_aa: CASSRGGQETQYF; cdr3_nt: TGTGCCAGCAGTCGGGGGGGGCAAGAGACCCAGTACTTC
v_call: TRBV11-1; clone_size: few; d_call: -; j_call: TRBJ1-6; cdr3_aa: CASSLAQWENSPLHF; cdr3_nt: TGTGCCAGCAGCTTAGCGCAATGGGAGAATTCACCCCTCCACTTT
v_call: TRBV5-5; clone_size: many; d_call: -; j_call: TRBJ2-3; cdr3_aa: CASNGFSTDTQYF; cdr3_nt: TGTGCCAGCAACGGGTTTTCCACAGATACGCAGTATTTT